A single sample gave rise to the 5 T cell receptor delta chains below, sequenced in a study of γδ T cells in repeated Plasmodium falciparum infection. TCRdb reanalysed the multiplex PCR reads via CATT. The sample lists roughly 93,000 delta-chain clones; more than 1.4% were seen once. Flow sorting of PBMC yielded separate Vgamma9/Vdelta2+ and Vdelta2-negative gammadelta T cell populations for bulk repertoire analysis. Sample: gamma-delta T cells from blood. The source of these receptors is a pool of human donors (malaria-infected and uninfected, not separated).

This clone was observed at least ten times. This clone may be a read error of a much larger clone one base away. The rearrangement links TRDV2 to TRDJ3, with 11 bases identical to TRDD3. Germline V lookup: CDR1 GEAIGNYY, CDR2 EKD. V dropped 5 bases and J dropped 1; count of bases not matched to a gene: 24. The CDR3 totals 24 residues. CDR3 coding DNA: TGTGCCTGTGGCACACGGGAATTACTGGGGGATAATGCTTTCAGATCCTGGGACACCCGACAGATGTTTTTC. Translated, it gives CACGTRELLGDNAFRSWDTRQMFF.

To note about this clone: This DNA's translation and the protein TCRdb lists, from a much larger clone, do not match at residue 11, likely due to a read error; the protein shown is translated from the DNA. CDR3 region: CACDRGDTTWGTRQMFF. The CDR3 DNA reads as TGTGCCTGTGACAGAGGGGATACGACTTGGGGCACCCGACAGATGTTTTTC. The chain links TRDV2 to TRDJ3, with TRDD3 matching 9 bases. Since TCRdb gives no J gene, matching the DNA to germline was used here to assign it. Germline-derived CDR1 and CDR2 are GEAIGNYY and EKD. CDR3 size: 17 residues.

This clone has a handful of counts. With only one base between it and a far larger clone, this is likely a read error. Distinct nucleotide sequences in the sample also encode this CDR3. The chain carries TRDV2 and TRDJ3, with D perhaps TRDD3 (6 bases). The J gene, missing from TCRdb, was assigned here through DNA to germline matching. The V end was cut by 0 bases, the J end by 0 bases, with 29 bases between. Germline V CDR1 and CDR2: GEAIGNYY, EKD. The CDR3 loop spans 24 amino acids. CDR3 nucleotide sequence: TGTGCCTGTGACACCGGTCTTCCCCAAAATACTGGGACCAGACTCTCCTGGGACACCCGACAGATGTTTTTC. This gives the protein CACDTGLPQNTGTRLSWDTRQMFF.

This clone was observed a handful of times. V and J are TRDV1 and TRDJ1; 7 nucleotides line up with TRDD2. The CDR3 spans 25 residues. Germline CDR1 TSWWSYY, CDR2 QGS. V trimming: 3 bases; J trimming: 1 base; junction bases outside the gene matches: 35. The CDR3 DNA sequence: TGTGCTCTTGGGGACTTAAGGCCCATTCCTACGAGAATTGGGATGGCTTATAACTCCACCGATAAACTCATCTTT. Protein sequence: CALGDLRPIPTRIGMAYNSTDKLIF.

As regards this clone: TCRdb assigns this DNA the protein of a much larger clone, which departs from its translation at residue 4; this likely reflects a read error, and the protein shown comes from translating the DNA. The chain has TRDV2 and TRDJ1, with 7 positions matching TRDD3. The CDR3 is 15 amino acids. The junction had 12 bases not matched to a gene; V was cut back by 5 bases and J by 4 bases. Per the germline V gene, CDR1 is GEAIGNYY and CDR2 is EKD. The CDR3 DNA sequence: TGTGCCTGTGGCGGGTTGGGGGACCGAGACGATAAACTCATCTTT. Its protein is CACGGLGDRDDKLIF.